Each of the 19 T cell receptor beta chains below was sequenced from the same sample in a study of regulatory T cells in long-lasting Graves disease. Time point specified: persistent/refractory GD, antithyroid drugs over 5 years with positive TRAb. From PBMCs, RNA was extracted and then used to make the TCR library. Both iRepertoire HTBI primers and Arm-PCR of CDR3 regions were used to build the TCR beta libraries. MiXCR, run by TCRdb on the multiplex PCR reads, gives a single entry per CDR3 protein. The sample yields more than 650,000 distinct CDR3 sequences, about 32% seen once. The material sequenced was peripheral blood mononuclear cells (PBMCs), taken when the disease was refractory, from a patient treated with antithyroid drugs. These receptors all stem from a female donor with Graves disease.

In this sample, this clonotype turned up a few times. The chain couples TRBV5-5 to TRBJ2-2; possibly TRBD1 for D (6 bases). V was pared by 0 bases and J by 2 bases, with 14 bases between. The CDR3 is made up of 17 amino acids. Looked up from germline, CDR1 is SGHKS and CDR2 is YYEKEE (reference sequence). CDR3 sequence: CASSLVTAGANTGELFF. Here the CDR3 DNA reads TGTGCCAGCAGCTTGGTGACGGCAGGGGCTAACACCGGGGAGCTGTTTTTT.

This rearrangement joins TRBV7-9 to TRBJ1-1; D is ambiguous. CDR1 is SEHNR, CDR2 FQNEAQ, per germline (reference sequence). CDR3 length: 14 amino acids. With 5 bases removed from V and 4 bases from J, the gap between germline ends came to 14 bases. In nucleotides, the CDR3 is TGTGCCAGCAGCGACGGAGGAGCTTTCACTGAAGCTTTCTTT. Residues: CASSDGGAFTEAFF.

This clonotype was observed a few times. V gene TRBV6-5 combines with J gene TRBJ1-2; TRBD1 is a possible D gene (5 bases). Trimming left V 0 bases short and J 5 bases short, with 13 bases between. The CDR3 runs to 15 residues. Germline assignment: CDR1 MNHEY and CDR2 SVGAGI. The CDR3 is CASSYSILGGYGYTF. DNA of the CDR3: TGTGCCAGCAGTTACTCGATACTTGGGGGGTATGGCTACACCTTC.

In this sample, this clonotype turned up a few times. Sequence at one end of the junction differs from germline and may be a read error. The V and J genes are TRBV6-4 and TRBJ1-1; no definite D call. The CDR3 runs to 16 residues. Germline CDR1 is MRHNA and CDR2 is SNTAGT. This chain's CDR3 is CASSYSIYPDSTEAFF. CDR3 in DNA: TGTGCCAGCAGTTACTCGATTTATCCGGACTCCACTGAAGCTTTCTTT.

This clonotype appeared a few times. This sequence joins TRBV20-1 and TRBJ2-2, with TRBD2 matching 14 bases. Germline-derived CDR1 and CDR2 are DFQATT and SNEGSKA (reference sequence). The CDR3 consists of 16 residues. J gave up 2 bases and V 6 bases, and 5 bases lay outside the gene matches. The CDR3 coding sequence is TGCAGTGCCCCCGGGACTAGCGGGAGAAACACCGGGGAGCTGTTTTTT. The encoded protein is CSAPGTSGRNTGELFF.

The V call is TRBV7-3, the J call TRBJ2-2; D remains ambiguous. Trimming left V 8 bases short and J 6 bases short, with 10 bases between. CDR3 length equals 12 residues. In germline, CDR1 is SGHTA, CDR2 FQGTGA. The CDR3 DNA reads as TGTGCCAGCGGAGATGGGCCCGGGGAGCTGTTTTTT. It translates to CASGDGPGELFF. The whole variable domain, filled in from reference TRBV7-3 and TRBJ2-2, reads GAGVSQTPSNKVTEKGKYVELRCDPISGHTALYWYRQSLGQGPEFLIYFQGTGAADDSGLPNDRFFAVRPEGSVSTLKIQRTERGDSAVYLCASGDGPGELFFGEGSRLTVL.

This clonotype was found a few times. The rearrangement links TRBV19 to TRBJ2-5; D is undetermined. CDR1 is LNHDA, CDR2 SQIVND, per germline (reference sequence). The ends were cut back, 5 bases at V and 5 bases at J, with 15 bases in the middle. CDR3 length equals 14 residues. Written as DNA, the CDR3 is TGTGCCAGTAGTTCTGCAGCCTTGGGGGAGACCCAGTACTTC. Amino acid sequence: CASSSAALGETQYF.

The chain joins TRBV20-1 to TRBJ2-7, with 9 positions matching TRBD2. V lost 4 bases, J lost 3 bases, and 10 bases stayed unmatched. The CDR3 covers 15 residues. From germline, CDR1 is DFQATT and CDR2 SNEGSKA (reference sequence). The CDR3 DNA is TGCAGTGCTACCAGTAGCGGGAGATTGAGCTACGAGCAGTACTTC. It specifies CSATSSGRLSYEQYF.

This clonotype came up a few times. The chain combines TRBV20-1 with TRBJ1-1; D ambiguous. The CDR3 is 12 residues long. V was shortened by 3 bases and J by 4 bases, with 9 bases between the two germline ends. Germline loops: CDR1 DFQATT, CDR2 SNEGSKA (reference sequence). CDR3 protein: CSARDDITEAFF. The CDR3, as DNA: TGCAGTGCTAGGGACGATATCACTGAAGCTTTCTTT.

The chain carries TRBV6-5 and TRBJ2-6; D unresolved. This CDR3 has 15 residues. Germline V gene lookup returns CDR1 MNHEY and CDR2 SVGAGI. V was trimmed by 2 bases and J by 4 bases, leaving 9 bases between them. The CDR3 DNA sequence: TGTGCCAGCAGTTACGAGGTAGCCGGGGCCAACGTCCTGACTTTC. As protein: CASSYEVAGANVLTF.

This chain joins TRBV7-9 and TRBJ2-7, with D hard to call. Germline V gene lookup returns CDR1 SEHNR and CDR2 FQNEAQ (reference sequence). Trimming removed 1 base at V and 7 bases at J, with 11 bases between. The CDR3 extends over 13 amino acids. CDR3 DNA sequence: TGTGCCAGCAGCTTAGGGACCATGCGGGAGCAGTACTTC. It is translated as CASSLGTMREQYF.

V is TRBV11-3 and J is TRBJ2-7; D assignment may be TRBD1 or TRBD2 (5 bases each). V was trimmed by 5 bases and J by 5 bases, leaving 13 bases between them. The germline gives CDR1 SGHNT, CDR2 YENEEA. This CDR3 contains 13 residues. The CDR3 protein is CASSPPGTHEQYF. The CDR3 DNA follows: TGTGCCAGCAGCCCGCCGGGGACCCACGAGCAGTACTTC.

This clonotype has a count of ten or more. The DNA for the CDR3 is TGTGCCAGCAGCAAGGAACAAGGGTTCGGCAATCAGCCCCAGCATTTT. It encodes CASSKEQGFGNQPQHF. This chain uses TRBV2 with TRBJ1-5; D is ambiguous. The germline V gene encodes CDR1 SNHLY and CDR2 FYNNEI. V was pared by 6 bases and J by 2 bases, with 17 bases between. The CDR3 runs to 16 residues.

This clonotype was counted between two and nine times. The genes are TRBV18 and TRBJ1-5; perhaps TRBD1 as D (6 bases). Trimming removed 3 bases at V and 7 bases at J, with 13 bases between. There are 14 residues in the CDR3. Germline CDR1 reads KGHSH; CDR2 reads LQKENI. CDR3 residues: CASSPRTVEQPQHF. The CDR3 DNA sequence: TGTGCCAGCTCACCCAGGACAGTGGAACAGCCCCAGCATTTT.

The chain joins TRBV12-3 or TRBV12-4 to TRBJ2-7; no reliable D call. V was cut by 3 bases and J by 2 bases, with 8 bases left in between. The CDR3 is 13 amino acids. CDR3 loop: CASSFARAYEQYF. The CDR3 nucleotides are TGTGCCAGCAGTTTTGCCAGAGCCTACGAGCAGTACTTC.

The chain joins TRBV6-5 to TRBJ1-6, with D possibly TRBD1 on 6 matching bases. V was clipped by 2 bases and J by 7 bases, with 9 bases between them. Germline CDR1 and CDR2: MNHEY and SVGAGI. CDR3 length equals 14 residues. The CDR3 here is CASSYRGANSPLHF. The CDR3, as DNA: TGTGCCAGCAGTTACAGGGGGGCGAATTCACCCCTCCACTTT.

V usage is TRBV6-1 and J usage is TRBJ2-3; tentative D call: TRBD1 (6 bases). Germline V gene lookup returns CDR1 MNHNS and CDR2 SASEGT. Trimming took 5 bases from V and 0 from J, leaving 12 bases between them. The CDR3 consists of 15 residues. In DNA form, the CDR3 reads TGTGCCAGCAGTCCGGACAGTGCTAGCACAGATACGCAGTATTTT. Its translation is CASSPDSASTDTQYF.

The rearrangement joins TRBV6-1 to TRBJ2-5, with 11 bases matching TRBD2. V shed 4 bases, J shed 5 bases, and the junction held 3 bases outside the gene matches. The CDR3 length is 14 residues. The germline gives CDR1 MNHNS, CDR2 SASEGT. The DNA of the CDR3 is TGTGCCAGCAGTGTACTAGCGGGAGTTGAGACCCAGTACTTC. It is translated as CASSVLAGVETQYF.

Concerning this clonotype: Since a much larger clone is just one base distant, this may be a read error. The chain links TRBV2 to TRBJ2-5; 8 bases are a match to TRBD2. The CDR3 is 16 residues long. The germline V gene has CDR1 SNHLY and CDR2 FYNNEI. The CDR3 nucleotides are TGTGCCAGCAGTGAAGCTCCGGCTAGCGGGCAAGGGACCCAGTACTTC. This codes for CASSEAPASGQGTQYF.